This TCR beta chain was recorded in a study of T cell repertoires and HLA-DP antigens. Details on this clone: What it binds is not known.

Average purity of the negatively selected CD4+ T cells was about 98%. The table came from immunoSEQ multiplex PCR; TCRdb's copy has only in-frame clones and leaves some out. The repertoire holds about 73,000 clones, around 77% seen once, with roughly 1.4% in the top ten. V was shortened by 7 bases and J by 12 bases, with 13 bases between the two germline ends. The CDR3 is made up of 11 amino acids. Germline V CDR1 and CDR2: MNHNS, SASEGT. The receptor comes from a man aged 60-69 years in good health and CMV-seronegative. The chain carries TRBV6-1 and TRBJ2-1; D perhaps matches TRBD2 (6 bases). Sequencing was performed on CD4+ T cells from PBMCs. CDR3 loop: CASTRLDGQFF. The CDR3 DNA reads as TGTGCCAGCACTAGACTAGACGGGCAGTTCTTC.